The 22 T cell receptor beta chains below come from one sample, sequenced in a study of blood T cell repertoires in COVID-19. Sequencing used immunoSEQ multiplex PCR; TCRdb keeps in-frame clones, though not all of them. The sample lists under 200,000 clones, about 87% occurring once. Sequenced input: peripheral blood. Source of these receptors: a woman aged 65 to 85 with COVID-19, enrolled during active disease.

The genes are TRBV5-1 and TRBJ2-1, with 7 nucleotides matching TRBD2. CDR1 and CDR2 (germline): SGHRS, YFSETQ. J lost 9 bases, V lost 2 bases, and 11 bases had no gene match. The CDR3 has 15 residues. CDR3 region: CASSLSQGGEGEQFF. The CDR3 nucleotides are TGCGCCAGCAGCTTAAGTCAGGGTGGGGAGGGTGAGCAGTTCTTC.

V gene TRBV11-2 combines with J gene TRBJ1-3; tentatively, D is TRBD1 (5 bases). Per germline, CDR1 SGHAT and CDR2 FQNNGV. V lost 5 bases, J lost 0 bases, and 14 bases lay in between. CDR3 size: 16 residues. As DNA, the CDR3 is TGTGCCAGCAGCCTCACCCACAGGTTCTCTGGAAACACCATATATTTT. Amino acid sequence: CASSLTHRFSGNTIYF.

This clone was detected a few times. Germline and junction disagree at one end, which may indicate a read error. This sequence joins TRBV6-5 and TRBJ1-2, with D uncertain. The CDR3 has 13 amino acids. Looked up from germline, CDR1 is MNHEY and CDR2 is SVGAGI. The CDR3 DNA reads TGTGCCGGCAGACCGCGAGCTAACTATGGCTACACCTTC. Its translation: CAGRPRANYGYTF.

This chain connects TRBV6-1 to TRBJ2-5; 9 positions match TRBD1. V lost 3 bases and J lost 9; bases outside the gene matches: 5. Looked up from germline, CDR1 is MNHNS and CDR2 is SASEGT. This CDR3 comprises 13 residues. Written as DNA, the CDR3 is TGTGCCAGCAGTGACGGGACAGGGCGGTCCCAGTACTTC. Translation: CASSDGTGRSQYF.

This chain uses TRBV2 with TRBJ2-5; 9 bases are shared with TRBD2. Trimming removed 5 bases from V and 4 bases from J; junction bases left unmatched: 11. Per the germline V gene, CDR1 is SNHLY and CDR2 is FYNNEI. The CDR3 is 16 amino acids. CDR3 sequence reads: CASSYPGLARRETQYF. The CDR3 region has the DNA TGTGCCAGCAGTTACCCGGGACTAGCCCGACGAGAGACCCAGTACTTC. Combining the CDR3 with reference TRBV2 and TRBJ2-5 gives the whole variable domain EPEVTQTPSHQVTQMGQEVILRCVPISNHLYFYWYRQILGQKVEFLVSFYNNEISEKSEIFDDQFSVERPDGSNFTLKIRSTKLEDSAMYFCASSYPGLARRETQYFGPGTRLLVL.

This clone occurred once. The CDR3 spells CASSPSSGGANEQYF. The CDR3 DNA follows: TGTGCCAGCAGCCCCTCTAGCGGGGGGGCCAACGAGCAGTACTTC. This chain joins TRBV14 and TRBJ2-7; TRBD2 matches at 12 bases. CDR1 is SGHDN and CDR2 is FVKESK in the germline V gene. The V and J ends lost 4 bases and 5 bases, in that order; junction bases with no gene match: 6. The length of the CDR3 is 15 residues.

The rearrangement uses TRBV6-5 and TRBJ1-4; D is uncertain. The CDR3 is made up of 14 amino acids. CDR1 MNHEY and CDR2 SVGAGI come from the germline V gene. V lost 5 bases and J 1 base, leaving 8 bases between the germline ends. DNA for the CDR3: TGTGCCAGCAGTAATAGTCAAACTAATGAAAAACTGTTTTTT. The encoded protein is CASSNSQTNEKLFF.

CDR3 DNA sequence: TGTGCCAGCAGCCCCAGTGGGGGGACTGAAGCTTTCTTT. Its translation is CASSPSGGTEAFF. J is TRBJ1-1 and V is TRBV9, with D perhaps TRBD1 (5 bases). Germline V gene lookup returns CDR1 SGDLS and CDR2 YYNGEE. Trimming shortened V by 4 bases and J by 5 bases, and 12 bases separated the two germline ends. CDR3 size: 13 residues.

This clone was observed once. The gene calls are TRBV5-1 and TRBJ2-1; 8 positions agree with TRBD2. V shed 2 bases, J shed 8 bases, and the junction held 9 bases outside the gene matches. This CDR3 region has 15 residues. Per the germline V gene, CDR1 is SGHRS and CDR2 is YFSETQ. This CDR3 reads CASSFRGGRRDEQFF. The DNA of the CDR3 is TGCGCCAGCAGCTTCCGGGGGGGCCGGCGGGATGAGCAGTTCTTC.

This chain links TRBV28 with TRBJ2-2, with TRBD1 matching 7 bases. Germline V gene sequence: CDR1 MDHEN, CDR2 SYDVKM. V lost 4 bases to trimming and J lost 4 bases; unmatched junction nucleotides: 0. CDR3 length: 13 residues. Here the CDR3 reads CASSWDSTGELFF. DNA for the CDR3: TGTGCCAGCAGTTGGGACAGCACCGGGGAGCTGTTTTTT. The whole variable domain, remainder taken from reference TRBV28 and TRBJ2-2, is DVKVTQSSRYLVKRTGEKVFLECVQDMDHENMFWYRQDPGLGLRLIYFSYDVKMKEKGDIPEGYSVSREKKERFSLILESASTNQTSMYLCASSWDSTGELFFGEGSRLTVL.

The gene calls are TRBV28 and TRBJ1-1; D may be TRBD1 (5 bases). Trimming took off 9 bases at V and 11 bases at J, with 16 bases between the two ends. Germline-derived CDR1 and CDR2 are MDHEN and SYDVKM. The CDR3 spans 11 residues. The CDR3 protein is CASQAGGLAFF. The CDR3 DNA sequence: TGTGCCAGTCAGGCCGGGGGGTTGGCTTTCTTT. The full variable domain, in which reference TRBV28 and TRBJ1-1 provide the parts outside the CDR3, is DVKVTQSSRYLVKRTGEKVFLECVQDMDHENMFWYRQDPGLGLRLIYFSYDVKMKEKGDIPEGYSVSREKKERFSLILESASTNQTSMYLCASQAGGLAFFGQGTRLTVV.

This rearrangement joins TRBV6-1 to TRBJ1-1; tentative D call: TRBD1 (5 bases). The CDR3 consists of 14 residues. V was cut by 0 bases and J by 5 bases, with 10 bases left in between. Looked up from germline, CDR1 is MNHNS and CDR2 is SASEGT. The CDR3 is CASSEARGVTEAFF. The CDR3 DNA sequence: TGTGCCAGCAGTGAAGCGCGGGGGGTGACTGAAGCTTTCTTT.

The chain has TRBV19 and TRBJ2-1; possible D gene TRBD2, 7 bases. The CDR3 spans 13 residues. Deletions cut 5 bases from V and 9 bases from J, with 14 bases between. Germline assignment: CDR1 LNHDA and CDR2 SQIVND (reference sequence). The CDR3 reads CASSPAGAGEQFF. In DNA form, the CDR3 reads TGTGCCAGTAGTCCCGCGGGGGCCGGTGAGCAGTTCTTC.

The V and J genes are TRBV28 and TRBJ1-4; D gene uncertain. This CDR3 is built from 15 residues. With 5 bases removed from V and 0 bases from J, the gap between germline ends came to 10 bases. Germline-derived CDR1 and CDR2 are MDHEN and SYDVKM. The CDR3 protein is CASSPLQPTNEKLFF. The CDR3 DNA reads TGTGCCAGCAGTCCGCTACAGCCAACTAATGAAAAACTGTTTTTT.

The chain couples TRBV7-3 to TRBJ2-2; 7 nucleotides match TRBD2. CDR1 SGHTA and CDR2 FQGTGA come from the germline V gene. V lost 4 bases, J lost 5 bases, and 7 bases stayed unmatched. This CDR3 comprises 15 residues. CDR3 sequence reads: CASSSLVGGTGELFF. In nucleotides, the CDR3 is TGTGCCAGCAGCTCCCTGGTGGGGGGGACCGGGGAGCTGTTTTTT.

The chain's CDR3 is CASSLGTSNTEAFF. As DNA, the CDR3 is TGTGCCAGCAGCCTTGGGACATCGAACACTGAAGCTTTCTTT. J is TRBJ1-1 and V is TRBV7-3; D may be TRBD1 (6 bases). V was cut by 5 bases and J by 1 base, with 11 bases left in between. The germline CDR1 and CDR2 sequences are SGHTA and FQGTGA. This CDR3 has 14 residues.

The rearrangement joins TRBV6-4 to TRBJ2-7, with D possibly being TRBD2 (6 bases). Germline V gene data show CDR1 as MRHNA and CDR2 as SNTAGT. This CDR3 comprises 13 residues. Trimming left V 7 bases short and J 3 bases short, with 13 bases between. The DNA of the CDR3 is TGTGCCAGCATAGCCGGGACTGACTACGAGCAGTACTTC. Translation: CASIAGTDYEQYF.

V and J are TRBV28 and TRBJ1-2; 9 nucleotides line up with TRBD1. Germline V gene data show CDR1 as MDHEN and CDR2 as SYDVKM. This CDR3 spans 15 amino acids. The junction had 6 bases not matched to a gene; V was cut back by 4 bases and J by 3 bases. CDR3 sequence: CASSSTTGGHYGYTF. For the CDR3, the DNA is TGTGCCAGCAGTTCTACGACAGGGGGGCACTATGGCTACACCTTC.

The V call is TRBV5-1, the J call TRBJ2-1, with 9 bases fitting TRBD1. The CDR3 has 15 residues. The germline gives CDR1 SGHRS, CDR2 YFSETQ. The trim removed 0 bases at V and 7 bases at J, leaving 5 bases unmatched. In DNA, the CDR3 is TGCGCCAGCAGCTTGGGGGGACAGGGAGGAAATGAGCAGTTCTTC. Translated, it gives CASSLGGQGGNEQFF.

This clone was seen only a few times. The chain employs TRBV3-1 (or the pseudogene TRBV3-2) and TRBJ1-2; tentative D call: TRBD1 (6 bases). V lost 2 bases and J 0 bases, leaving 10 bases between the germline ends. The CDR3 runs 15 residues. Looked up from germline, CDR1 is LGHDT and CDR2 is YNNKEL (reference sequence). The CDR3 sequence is CASSQQTGANYGYTF. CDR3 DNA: TGTGCCAGCAGCCAACAGACAGGAGCTAACTATGGCTACACCTTC.

CDR3 DNA: TGTGCCAGTGGACAGGGTTCTGAAAAACTGTTTTTT. As protein: CASGQGSEKLFF. V gene TRBV6-5 combines with J gene TRBJ1-4; TRBD1 matches 8 bases. V lost 9 bases and J lost 7; bases outside the gene matches: 4. In germline, CDR1 is MNHEY, CDR2 SVGAGI. The CDR3 is 12 residues long.

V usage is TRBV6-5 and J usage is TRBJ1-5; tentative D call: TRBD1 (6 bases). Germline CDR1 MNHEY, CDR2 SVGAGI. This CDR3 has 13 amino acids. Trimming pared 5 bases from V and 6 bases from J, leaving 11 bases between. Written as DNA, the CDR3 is TGTGCCAGCAGTCCCGGGACAACTCAGCCCCAGCATTTT. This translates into CASSPGTTQPQHF.